Listed below are T cell receptor beta chains from one sample, sequenced in a study of blood T cell repertoires in COVID-19. The table came from immunoSEQ multiplex PCR; TCRdb's copy has only in-frame clones and leaves some out. Seen here are tens of thousands of clones, about 86% observed once, and the top ten hold roughly 15%. Sequencing used peripheral blood. Receptors were obtained from a human donor in a cohort sampled during active COVID-19. Both conserved end residues are part of each CDR3. The D gene is left open where the match is weak. Some rows have no size entry. The others give once, few or many, or a class for an expanded clone.

clone_size d_call j_call v_call cdr3_aa cdr3_nt
few NA TRBJ1-1 TRBV11-1 CASSNAGKNTEAFF TGTGCCAGCAGTAACGCAGGAAAGAACACTGAAGCTTTCTTT
NA TRBD2 TRBJ2-3 TRBV28 CASTISGRTDTQYF TGTGCCAGCACCATTAGCGGGAGGACAGATACGCAGTATTTT
NA TRBD2 TRBJ2-1 TRBV9 CASSVLADFVF TGTGCCAGCAGCGTACTAGCGGATTTCGTCTTC
NA TRBD1 TRBJ1-5 TRBV15 CATSRGQYSNQPQHF TGTGCCACCAGCAGGGGACAGTATAGCAATCAGCCCCAGCATTTT
NA NA TRBJ2-7 TRBV10-3 CAISEVGGRGYEQYF TGTGCCATCAGTGAGGTTGGGGGCAGGGGCTACGAGCAGTACTTC
NA TRBD2 TRBJ2-1 TRBV5-1 CASSLAPAGTSGYNEQFF TGCGCCAGCAGCTTGGCCCCCGCCGGGACTAGCGGTTACAATGAGCAGTTCTTC
NA NA TRBJ1-5 TRBV18 CASSPGVYQPQHF TGTGCCAGCTCACCGGGCGTTTATCAGCCCCAGCATTTT
NA TRBD1 TRBJ1-5 TRBV4-1 CASSQVIWGQNNQPQHF TGCGCCAGCAGCCAAGTTATTTGGGGACAGAACAATCAGCCCCAGCATTTT
NA NA TRBJ1-5 TRBV2 CASSRDTFNQPQHF TGTGCCAGCAGTCGGGACACTTTTAATCAGCCCCAGCATTTT
NA NA TRBJ2-7 TRBV4-1 CASSQESPGSYEQYF TGCGCCAGCAGCCAAGAGAGTCCCGGCTCCTACGAGCAGTACTTC
once NA TRBJ2-1 TRBV12-3/TRBV12-4 CASRKNGGDQQFF TGTGCCAGCAGGAAAAACGGCGGGGATCAGCAGTTCTTC
NA TRBD1 TRBJ2-7 TRBV28 CASSSTGTGLREQYF TGTGCCAGCAGTTCAACCGGGACAGGGCTTAGGGAGCAGTACTTC
NA NA TRBJ1-1 TRBV9 CASSVEVWGPEAFF TGTGCCAGCAGCGTAGAGGTTTGGGGGCCCGAAGCTTTCTTT
NA NA TRBJ2-7 TRBV28 CASSSLQTREFYEQYF TGTGCCAGCAGTTCCCTCCAGACCCGGGAGTTCTACGAGCAGTACTTC
NA NA TRBJ1-5 TRBV4-3 CASSQMADFNQPQHF TGCGCCAGCAGCCAGATGGCGGATTTCAATCAGCCCCAGCATTTT
NA NA TRBJ2-2 TRBV30 CAWNRVVGELFF TGTGCCTGGAACAGGGTCGTGGGGGAGCTGTTTTTT
NA TRBD1 TRBJ1-4 TRBV29-1 CSVGGFTGADEKLFF TGCAGCGTGGGGGGCTTTACAGGGGCCGATGAAAAACTGTTTTTT
NA NA TRBJ1-1 TRBV6-1 CASSENYRVVTEAFF TGTGCCAGCAGTGAAAATTACAGGGTGGTCACTGAAGCTTTCTTT
NA NA TRBJ1-2 TRBV4-1 CASSQDPLNYGYTF TGCGCCAGCAGCCAAGATCCCCTTAACTATGGCTACACCTTC
NA TRBD1 TRBJ1-1 TRBV12-3/TRBV12-4 CASTSRGRPFF TGTGCCAGCACCTCCAGGGGGAGGCCTTTCTTT
NA NA TRBJ1-2 TRBV19 CASSIGLLYGYTF TGTGCCAGTAGTATCGGACTGCTCTATGGCTACACCTTC
NA NA TRBJ1-1 TRBV28 CASSPGNNRGAFF TGTGCCAGCAGTCCTGGAAATAATCGGGGAGCTTTCTTT
few TRBD2 TRBJ2-2 TRBV7-9 CASSSSGRVRTGELFF TGTGCCAGCTCCTCTAGCGGGAGGGTTCGGACCGGGGAGCTGTTTTTT
NA NA TRBJ2-7 TRBV27 CASSVSFPYEQYF TGTGCCAGCAGTGTTAGCTTTCCCTACGAGCAGTACTTC
NA NA TRBJ1-4 TRBV19 CASSPQVTEKLFF TGTGCCAGTAGTCCCCAGGTTACTGAAAAACTGTTTTTT
NA NA TRBJ2-7 TRBV2 CASISQGRGSYEQYF TGTGCCAGCATCTCGCAGGGGAGGGGCTCCTACGAGCAGTACTTC
NA NA TRBJ2-5 TRBV5-4 CASSVDSRETQYF TGTGCCAGCAGCGTGGACAGTAGAGAGACCCAGTACTTC
NA NA TRBJ2-2 TRBV7-2 CASSLGPGNTGELFF TGTGCCAGCAGCTTAGGACCGGGAAATACCGGGGAGCTGTTTTTT
NA TRBD1 TRBJ2-1 TRBV19 CASKGQIYNEQFF TGTGCCAGCAAGGGACAGATATACAATGAGCAGTTCTTC
NA NA TRBJ1-5 TRBV12-3/TRBV12-4 CASSLEGMQPQHF TGTGCCAGCAGTTTAGAGGGGATGCAGCCCCAGCATTTT
NA TRBD1 TRBJ1-2 TRBV5-1 CASSGGTGVGYTF TGCGCCAGCAGCGGAGGGACAGGGGTTGGCTACACCTTC
NA TRBD2 TRBJ2-1 TRBV5-4 CASSSKIAGGPVDEQFF TGTGCCAGCAGCTCAAAAATAGCGGGAGGGCCGGTGGATGAGCAGTTCTTC
NA NA TRBJ2-5 TRBV3-1/TRBV3-2 CASSRGAGPRGETQYF TGTGCCAGCAGTAGAGGAGCGGGCCCCCGAGGAGAGACCCAGTACTTC
once NA TRBJ2-7 TRBV7-2 CASSSPGLYEQYF TGTGCCAGCAGTAGTCCTGGACTCTACGAGCAGTACTTC
NA NA TRBJ2-1 TRBV11-2 CASSARDTRYNEQFF TGTGCCAGCAGCGCCCGGGACACCAGATACAATGAGCAGTTCTTC
NA TRBD1 TRBJ1-6 TRBV2 CASRDRGNSPLHF TGTGCCAGCAGGGACAGGGGCAATTCACCCCTCCACTTT
NA NA TRBJ2-3 TRBV28 CASSPTSSTDTQYF TGTGCCAGCAGCCCGACTAGTAGCACAGATACGCAGTATTTT
NA TRBD2 TRBJ2-7 TRBV6-5 CASSNGLAGENEQYF TGTGCCAGTTCTAACGGGCTAGCGGGAGAAAACGAGCAGTACTTC
once NA TRBJ2-1 TRBV19 CATRVNNEQFF TGTGCCACAAGAGTTAACAATGAGCAGTTCTTC
NA NA TRBJ1-2 TRBV28 CASTIRGGTYNYGYTF TGTGCCAGCACCATACGTGGGGGGACTTATAACTATGGCTACACCTTC
NA TRBD2 TRBJ2-1 TRBV7-6 CASSSLAGGQNEQFF TGTGCCAGCAGCTCCTTAGCGGGAGGACAGAATGAGCAGTTCTTC
NA TRBD2 TRBJ2-3 TRBV3-1/TRBV3-2 CASSIRLAGAADTQYF TGTGCCAGCAGTATCCGACTAGCGGGAGCGGCAGATACGCAGTATTTT
NA NA TRBJ1-1 TRBV11-2 CASRLDTSNTEAFF TGTGCCAGCAGGTTGGACACGTCGAACACTGAAGCTTTCTTT
NA TRBD1 TRBJ2-7 TRBV19 CASSHRGSYEQYF TGTGCCAGTAGCCACAGGGGATCCTACGAGCAGTACTTC
NA NA TRBJ1-5 TRBV19 CASSIAGYNQPQHF TGTGCCAGTAGTATTGCAGGATATAATCAGCCCCAGCATTTT
NA NA TRBJ2-5 TRBV4-1 CASSHGTSRGQETQYF TGCGCCAGCAGCCATGGTACTAGCCGGGGTCAAGAGACCCAGTACTTC
NA TRBD1 TRBJ1-2 TRBV2 CASRPGRTGVGYTF TGTGCCAGCAGACCCGGTAGGACAGGGGTTGGCTACACCTTC
NA TRBD1 TRBJ2-7 TRBV6-2/TRBV6-3 CASSRQGHEQYF TGTGCCAGCAGTCGACAGGGCCACGAGCAGTACTTC
NA NA TRBJ1-1 TRBV20-1 CSARGLDKAFF TGCAGTGCTAGAGGATTGGACAAGGCTTTCTTT
NA TRBD1 TRBJ2-6 TRBV13 CASSKDRDAIPGANVLTF TGTGCCAGCAGCAAGGACAGGGACGCTATTCCTGGGGCCAACGTCCTGACTTTC
NA NA TRBJ2-5 TRBV7-2 CASSLVQGMETQYF TGTGCCAGCAGCTTAGTACAGGGAATGGAGACCCAGTACTTC
NA NA TRBJ1-5 TRBV28 CASRYPTGEQPQHF TGTGCCAGCAGGTACCCCACAGGCGAACAGCCCCAGCATTTT
NA TRBD1 TRBJ1-5 TRBV28 CASSGQGAFSQPQHF TGTGCCAGCAGCGGACAGGGGGCATTTAGTCAGCCCCAGCATTTT
NA TRBD2 TRBJ2-5 TRBV11-2 CASSSGLAGGGETQYF TGTGCCAGCAGCTCGGGACTAGCGGGAGGAGGAGAGACCCAGTACTTC
NA TRBD1 TRBJ2-1 TRBV16 CASSQSVQGPYNEQFF TGTGCCAGCAGCCAATCTGTACAGGGGCCCTACAATGAGCAGTTCTTC